The next 8 T cell receptor beta chains were all read from a single sample in a study of cytomegalovirus exposure and HLA in healthy donors. It was with 60 Vbeta and 13 Jbeta primers that the PCR ran. Measured with immunoSEQ multiplex PCR; TCRdb has only the in-frame clones, and not every one. The sample holds approximately 160,000 clones, around 78% seen once. Sequenced material: PBMCs. Source of these receptors: a woman aged 45-60 years in good health and CMV-seropositive.

This clone was recorded only once. This chain links TRBV19 with TRBJ1-2; possibly TRBD1 for D (5 bases). Germline CDR1 and CDR2: LNHDA and SQIVND (reference sequence). V lost 7 bases and J lost 8, with 20 bases in between. This CDR3 is built from 14 residues. In DNA form, the CDR3 reads TGTGCCAGTAAACCCGGGGGAACTGGGAAGGGCTACACCTTC. It specifies CASKPGGTGKGYTF.

This clone was detected only a few times. V is TRBV28 and J is TRBJ2-7; 7 positions match TRBD1. From germline, CDR1 is MDHEN and CDR2 SYDVKM. CDR3 length: 16 amino acids. V lost 6 bases and J lost 0; bases outside the gene matches: 11. The CDR3, as DNA: TGTGCCAGCAGACCGACAGGGAAGGGGAGCTCCTACGAGCAGTACTTC. Translating it yields CASRPTGKGSSYEQYF.

CDR3 DNA sequence: TGCGCCAGCAGCCAGGATCCCCTTAGGGGGCTCTACAATGAGCAGTTCTTC. It yields the protein CASSQDPLRGLYNEQFF. The V gene is TRBV5-1, the J gene TRBJ2-1; TRBD1 matches 7 bases. This CDR3 region has 17 residues. V lost 4 bases and J lost 3; bases outside the gene matches: 13. CDR1 is SGHRS, CDR2 YFSETQ, per germline.

The rearrangement links TRBV7-2 to TRBJ2-1; 9 nucleotides align to TRBD2. V shed 3 bases, J shed 3 bases, and the junction held 3 bases outside the gene matches. The CDR3 extends over 15 amino acids. Germline CDR1 and CDR2: SGHTA and FQGNSA. CDR3 nucleotides: TGTGCCAGCAGCTTCAGGACTAGCGACTACAATGAGCAGTTCTTC. It codes for CASSFRTSDYNEQFF.

The CDR3 DNA follows: TGTGCCAGCAAAACCCGGGTGGACACTGAAGCTTTCTTT. Residues: CASKTRVDTEAFF. This rearrangement joins TRBV2 to TRBJ1-1; D remains ambiguous. Looked up from germline, CDR1 is SNHLY and CDR2 is FYNNEI. The CDR3 sequence is 13 residues long. The V end lost 7 bases, the J end lost 3 bases, and 12 bases lay between the germline ends.

This chain connects TRBV6-1 to TRBJ2-1; 13 nucleotides match TRBD2. This CDR3 region has 14 residues. Germline assignment: CDR1 MNHNS and CDR2 SASEGT. Unmatched junction bases numbered 1, after V lost 6 bases and J lost 5 bases. The CDR3 region is CASRLAGGDNEQFF. CDR3 DNA sequence: TGTGCCAGCAGACTAGCGGGAGGGGACAATGAGCAGTTCTTC.

This chain links TRBV20-1 with TRBJ2-7, with D hard to call. Germline CDR1 and CDR2: DFQATT and SNEGSKA (reference sequence). This CDR3 has 11 residues. Deletions cut 6 bases from V and 6 bases from J, with 12 bases between. In DNA form, the CDR3 reads TGCAGTGCCCCTTCAACTGGCGAGCAGTACTTC. This gives the protein CSAPSTGEQYF.

This sequence joins TRBV18 and TRBJ1-6, with 7 nucleotides matching TRBD1. CDR3 length equals 14 residues. V was clipped by 5 bases and J by 7 bases; unmatched bases: 5. Germline-derived CDR1 and CDR2 are KGHSH and LQKENI. The CDR3 DNA is TGTGCCAGCTCAGAATTACAGGGGAATTCACCCCTCCACTTT. It specifies CASSELQGNSPLHF.